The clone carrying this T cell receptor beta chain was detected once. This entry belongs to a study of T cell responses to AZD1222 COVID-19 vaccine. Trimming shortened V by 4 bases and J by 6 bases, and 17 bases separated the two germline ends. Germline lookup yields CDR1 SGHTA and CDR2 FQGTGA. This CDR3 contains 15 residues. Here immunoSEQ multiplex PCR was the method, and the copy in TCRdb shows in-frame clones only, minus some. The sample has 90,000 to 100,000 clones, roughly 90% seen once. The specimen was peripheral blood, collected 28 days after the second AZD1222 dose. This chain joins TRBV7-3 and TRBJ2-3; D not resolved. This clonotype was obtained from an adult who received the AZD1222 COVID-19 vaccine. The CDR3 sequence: CASSSRLSPRDTQYF. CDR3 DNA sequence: TGTGCCAGCAGCTCAAGACTGAGCCCGAGGGATACGCAGTATTTT.